This TCR beta chain appears in the sequencing data of a study of tumor and adjacent non-tumor tissue in lung cancer. This sample's RNA came from whole unsorted tissue. This non-tumor lung sample came from over 3 cm beyond the tumor edge. The CDR3 spans 14 residues. Note on this clonotype: One end of the junction is discordant with germline, which a read error may explain.

TCRbeta libraries were built with three rounds of nested PCR, modified from ARM-PCR. TCRdb re-called the multiplex PCR reads through MiXCR, storing one row per CDR3 protein. Found here are under 75,000 distinct CDR3 sequences, approximately 68% of them singletons; the top ten hold around a quarter. This chain uses TRBV12-3 or TRBV12-4 with TRBJ1-1; perhaps TRBD1 as D (5 bases). The clonotype comes from a woman aged 50 to 60 with non-small cell lung cancer. Source material: distant non-tumor lung tissue. DNA of the CDR3: TGTGTCAGCAGTTTTACCATCGGGGGGACTGAACCTTTCTTT. It codes for CVSSFTIGGTEPFF.